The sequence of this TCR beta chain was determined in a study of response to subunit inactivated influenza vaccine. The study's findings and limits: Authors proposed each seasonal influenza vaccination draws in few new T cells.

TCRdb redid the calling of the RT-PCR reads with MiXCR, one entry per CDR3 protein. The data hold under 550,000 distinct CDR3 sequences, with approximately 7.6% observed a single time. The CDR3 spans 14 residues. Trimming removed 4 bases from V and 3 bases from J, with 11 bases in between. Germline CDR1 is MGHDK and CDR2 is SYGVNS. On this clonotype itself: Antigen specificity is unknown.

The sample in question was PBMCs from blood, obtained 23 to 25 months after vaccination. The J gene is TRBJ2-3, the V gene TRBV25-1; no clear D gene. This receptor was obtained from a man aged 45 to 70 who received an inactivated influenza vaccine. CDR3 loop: CASSGMWGTDTQYF. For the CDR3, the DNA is TGTGCCAGCAGTGGCATGTGGGGAACAGATACGCAGTATTTT.